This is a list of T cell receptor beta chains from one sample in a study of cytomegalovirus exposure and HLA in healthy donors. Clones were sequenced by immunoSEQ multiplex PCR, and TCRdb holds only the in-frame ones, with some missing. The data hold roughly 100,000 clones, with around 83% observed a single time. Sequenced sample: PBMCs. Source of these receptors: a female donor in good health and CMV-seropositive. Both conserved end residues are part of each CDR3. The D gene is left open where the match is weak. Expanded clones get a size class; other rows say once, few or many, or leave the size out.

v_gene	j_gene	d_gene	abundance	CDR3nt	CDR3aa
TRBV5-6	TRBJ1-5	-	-	TGTGCCAGCAGCTTGAGCGGGAGAGGCAATCAGCCCCAGCATTTT	CASSLSGRGNQPQHF
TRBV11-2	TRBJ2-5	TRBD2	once	TGTGCCAGCAGCCCGCGGGGGGGCCTCCAAGAGACCCAGTACTTC	CASSPRGGLQETQYF
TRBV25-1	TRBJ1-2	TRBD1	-	TGTGCCAGCAGTGTCGGGACAGGGGAAGGCTACACCTTC	CASSVGTGEGYTF
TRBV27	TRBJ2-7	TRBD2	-	TGTGCCAGCAGTTCCCAAACCCACCTAGCGGGAGTTGACGAGCAGTACTTC	CASSSQTHLAGVDEQYF
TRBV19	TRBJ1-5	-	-	TGTGCCAGTAGTATACAGGCTAGCAATCAGCCCCAGCATTTT	CASSIQASNQPQHF
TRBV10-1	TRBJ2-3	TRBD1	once	TGCGCCAGCAGTGAGTCGAAAGGGACAGACAACACAGATACGCAGTATTTT	CASSESKGTDNTDTQYF
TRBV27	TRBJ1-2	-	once	TGTGCCAGCAGCCCACAGGGACGGAATGGCTACCCCTTC	CASSPQGRNGYPF
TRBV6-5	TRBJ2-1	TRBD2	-	TGTGCCAGCAGTTGGCCAGCGGGGTTCCACAATGAGCAGTTCTTC	CASSWPAGFHNEQFF
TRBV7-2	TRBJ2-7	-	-	TGTGCCAGCAGCTTAGAACAGTACGAGCAGTACTTC	CASSLEQYEQYF
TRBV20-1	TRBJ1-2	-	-	TGCAGTGCTAGAGATAATGGCTACACCTTC	CSARDNGYTF
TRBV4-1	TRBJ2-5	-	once	TGCGCCAGCAGCCAAATCAGGGGAGAGACCCAGTACTTC	CASSQIRGETQYF
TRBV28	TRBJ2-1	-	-	TGTGCCAGCAGCCCCTGGGGGCTTAACAATGAGCAGTTCTTC	CASSPWGLNNEQFF
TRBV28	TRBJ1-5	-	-	TGTGCCAGCACCCCAAGAGGACCCCTAAGGGGTCAGCCCCAGCATTTT	CASTPRGPLRGQPQHF
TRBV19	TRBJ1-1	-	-	TGTGCCAGTAGTATCGCAGGGTCCCCGAACACTGAAGCTTTCTTT	CASSIAGSPNTEAFF
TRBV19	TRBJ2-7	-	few	TGTGCCAGTAGTATCCAGGGAAATCACTACGAGCAGTACTTC	CASSIQGNHYEQYF
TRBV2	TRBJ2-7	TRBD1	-	TGTGCCAGCAGTGAGTGGGACAGCGCAACCTACGAGCAGTACTTC	CASSEWDSATYEQYF
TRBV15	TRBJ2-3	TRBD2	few	TGTGCCACCAGCAGAGATGTGGCGGGAGAGGGTACGCAGTATTTT	CATSRDVAGEGTQYF
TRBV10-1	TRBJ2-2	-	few	TGCGCCAGCAGAGCAGGTTTGGGCACCGGGGAGCTGTTTTTT	CASRAGLGTGELFF
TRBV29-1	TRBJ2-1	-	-	TGCAGCTTCATGGGCAGAAATGAGCAGTTCTTC	CSFMGRNEQFF
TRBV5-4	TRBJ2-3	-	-	TGTGCCAGCAGCTTGGCGGGGAGAGACACAGATACGCAGTATTTT	CASSLAGRDTDTQYF
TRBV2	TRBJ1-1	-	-	TGTGCCATTGCCATTAGAGAAGCTTTCTTT	CAIAIREAFF
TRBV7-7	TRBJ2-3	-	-	TGTGCTAGCAGCCAGCTCGGGGATACGCAGTATTTT	CASSQLGDTQYF
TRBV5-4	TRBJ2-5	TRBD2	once	TGTGCCAGCAGCTTTGGTACGCTAGCGGGCGGGGAGACCCAGTACTTC	CASSFGTLAGGETQYF
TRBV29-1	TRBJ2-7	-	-	TGCAGCGTTTACGGGGGCTACGAGCAGTACTTC	CSVYGGYEQYF
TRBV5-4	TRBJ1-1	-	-	TGTGCCAGCAGCTTGCGTTGGAACACTGAAGCTTTCTTT	CASSLRWNTEAFF
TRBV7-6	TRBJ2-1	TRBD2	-	TGTGCCAGCAGCTTCAGACGGGGGGAGGGCCCTCTCAATGAGCAGTTCTTC	CASSFRRGEGPLNEQFF
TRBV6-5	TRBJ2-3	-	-	TGTGCCAGCAGTGTATTTATGGGGGGAGGAGATACGCAGTATTTT	CASSVFMGGGDTQYF
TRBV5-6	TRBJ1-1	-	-	TGTGCCAGCAGCTCCCCACCGAGGAACACTGAAGCTTTCTTT	CASSSPPRNTEAFF
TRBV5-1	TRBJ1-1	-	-	TGCGCCAGCAGCTTGGGAGACCGACAGAACACTGAAGCTTTCTTT	CASSLGDRQNTEAFF
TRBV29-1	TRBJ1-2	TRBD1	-	TGCAGCGTTTGGACAGGGGCTAACTATGGCTACACCTTC	CSVWTGANYGYTF
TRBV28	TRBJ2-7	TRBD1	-	TGTGCCAGCAGTTTACTGGGACAGGGCCCCTACGAGCAGTACTTC	CASSLLGQGPYEQYF
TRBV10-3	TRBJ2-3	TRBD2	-	TGTGCCATACGGGGGGCTAGCGGGGAATTAGATACGCAGTATTTT	CAIRGASGELDTQYF
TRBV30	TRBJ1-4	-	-	TGTGCCTGGGCCGGGCCGACAAGGGGTAATGAAAAACTGTTTTTT	CAWAGPTRGNEKLFF
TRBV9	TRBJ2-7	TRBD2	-	TGTGCCAGCAGCGTAACTAGCGGCCACGAGCAGTACTTC	CASSVTSGHEQYF
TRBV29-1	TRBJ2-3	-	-	TGCAGCGTTGAAAATCTAAGGACAACCTCTAGCACAGATACGCAGTATTTT	CSVENLRTTSSTDTQYF
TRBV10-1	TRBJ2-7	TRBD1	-	TGCGCCAGCAGTGCCGCCGGGACAGGGAAAGCCTACGAGCAGTACTTC	CASSAAGTGKAYEQYF
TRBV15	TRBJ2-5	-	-	TGTGCCACCAGCAGAGAATCAGCACTAAGCCAACAAGAGACCCAGTACTTC	CATSRESALSQQETQYF
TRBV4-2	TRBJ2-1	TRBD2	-	TGTGCCAGCGGTAGCGGGACTTACAATGAGCAGTTCTTC	CASGSGTYNEQFF
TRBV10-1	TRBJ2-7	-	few	TGCGCCAGCAGGGACGGACAGTCCTACGAGCAGTACTTC	CASRDGQSYEQYF
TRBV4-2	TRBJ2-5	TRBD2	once	TGTGCCAGCAGCCAAACGACTAGCGGGGTAGAGACCCAGTACTTC	CASSQTTSGVETQYF
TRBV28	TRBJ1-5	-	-	TGTGCCAGCAGTGTCAGACTCGACAATCAGCCCCAGCATTTT	CASSVRLDNQPQHF
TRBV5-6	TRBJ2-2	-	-	TGTGCCAGCAGCTTGGGGGCCCCGGAGCTGTTTTTT	CASSLGAPELFF
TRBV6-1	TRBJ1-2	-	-	TGTGCCAGCTCTCGGACAGAAGCAGCCTATGGCTACACCTTC	CASSRTEAAYGYTF
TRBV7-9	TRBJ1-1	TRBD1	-	TGTGCCAGCAGCCTATCAGGGGGCGCGAGCACTGAAGCTTTCTTT	CASSLSGGASTEAFF
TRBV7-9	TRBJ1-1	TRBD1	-	TGTGCCAGCAGCTTAGGAAGGGCAGGGGGCACTGAAGCTTTCTTT	CASSLGRAGGTEAFF
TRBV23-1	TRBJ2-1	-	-	TGCGCCAGCAGTCAAAGCACAGGGTCCTACAATGAGCAGTTCTTC	CASSQSTGSYNEQFF